These 10 T cell receptor beta chains originate from one sample sequenced in a study of PD-L1 blockade in urothelial cancer. Generated by immunoSEQ multiplex PCR, the TCRdb table keeps only in-frame clones and is missing some. The table includes about 55,000 clones, around 77% detected once. The specimen was PBMCs, collected around atezolizumab (anti-PD-L1) treatment. The receptors shown here come from a man between 70 and 80 years old with urothelial cancer.

The V and J genes are TRBV4-2 and TRBJ1-5; D is possibly TRBD1 (5 bases). This CDR3 comprises 18 residues. The germline V and J ends were trimmed by 1 base and 0 bases, with 16 bases remaining between them. Germline loops: CDR1 LGHNA, CDR2 YNFKEQ. CDR3 loop: CASSQGNSGGYSNQPQHF. DNA for the CDR3: TGTGCCAGCAGCCAAGGAAACTCGGGGGGGTATAGCAATCAGCCCCAGCATTTT.

Only one count was recorded for this clone. The chain carries TRBV9 and TRBJ2-4; 8 nucleotides agree with TRBD1. Trimming cost V 0 bases and J 7 bases; bases outside gene matches: 3. The germline V gene encodes CDR1 SGDLS and CDR2 YYNGEE. This CDR3 has 14 residues. CDR3 DNA: TGTGCCAGCAGCGTAGGGACAGGGTTTAACATTCAGTACTTC. This translates into CASSVGTGFNIQYF.

This sequence joins TRBV19 and TRBJ2-2, with D tentatively TRBD2 (5 bases). Germline CDR1 LNHDA, CDR2 SQIVND (reference sequence). Trimming took off 4 bases at V and 3 bases at J, with 12 bases between the two ends. The CDR3 loop spans 15 amino acids. The CDR3 loop reads CASSNPRADTGELFF. The CDR3 region has the DNA TGTGCCAGTAGTAACCCTCGAGCGGACACCGGGGAGCTGTTTTTT.

V is TRBV28 and J is TRBJ1-5; 7 bases are shared with TRBD1. CDR3 length: 14 residues. Germline values: CDR1 MDHEN, CDR2 SYDVKM. The V and J ends lost 8 bases and 4 bases, in that order; junction bases with no gene match: 8. CDR3 coding DNA: TGTGCCAGCCAGACAGGGCCGGGGAATCAGCCCCAGCATTTT. This gives the protein CASQTGPGNQPQHF. The variable domain in full, with the rest retrieved from reference TRBV28 and TRBJ1-5, is DVKVTQSSRYLVKRTGEKVFLECVQDMDHENMFWYRQDPGLGLRLIYFSYDVKMKEKGDIPEGYSVSREKKERFSLILESASTNQTSMYLCASQTGPGNQPQHFGDGTRLSIL.

The chain recombines TRBV6-6 with TRBJ1-4; 10 nucleotides agree with TRBD1. Germline CDR1 is MNHNY and CDR2 is SVGAGI (reference sequence). Unmatched junction bases numbered 8, after V lost 10 bases and J lost 3 bases. The CDR3 covers 15 residues. The CDR3 is CATHRGQGPNEKLFF. The CDR3 region has the DNA TGTGCCACTCACCGGGGACAGGGGCCTAATGAAAAACTGTTTTTT.

The chain employs TRBV2 and TRBJ2-2; possible D gene TRBD2, 6 bases. The ends were cut back, 4 bases at V and 0 bases at J, with 9 bases in the middle. The CDR3 totals 15 residues. Germline CDR1 reads SNHLY; CDR2 reads FYNNEI. In nucleotides, the CDR3 is TGTGCCAGCAGTGCGGCTAGCGCGAACACCGGGGAGCTGTTTTTT. Protein product: CASSAASANTGELFF.

This clone was observed a single time. The chain couples TRBV25-1 to TRBJ2-5; TRBD2 matches at 7 bases. The CDR3 extends over 17 amino acids. V was pared by 1 base and J by 2 bases, with 10 bases of the junction left unmatched. Germline CDR1 is MGHDK and CDR2 is SYGVNS. The CDR3 DNA reads TGTGCCAGCAGTGAATGGGAGATTTCGGGAGGACAAGAGACCCAGTACTTC. Amino acids: CASSEWEISGGQETQYF. Supplemented by reference TRBV25-1 and TRBJ2-5, the full variable domain reads EADIYQTPRYLVIGTGKKITLECSQTMGHDKMYWYQQDPGMELHLIHYSYGVNSTEKGDLSSESTVSRIRTEHFPLTLESARPSHTSQYLCASSEWEISGGQETQYFGPGTRLLVL.

This clone was detected a few times. This chain uses TRBV6-6 with TRBJ2-1; TRBD2 matches at 11 bases. Per the germline V gene, CDR1 is MNHNY and CDR2 is SVGAGI (reference sequence). This CDR3 has 14 amino acids. V trimming: 5 bases; J trimming: 4 bases; junction bases outside the gene matches: 1. This CDR3 reads CASSRTSGYNEQFF. CDR3 nucleotides: TGTGCCAGCAGTCGGACTAGCGGGTACAATGAGCAGTTCTTC.

The chain joins TRBV29-1 to TRBJ1-5; TRBD1 matches 7 bases. The CDR3 sequence is 15 residues long. J lost 4 bases, V lost 6 bases, and 12 bases had no gene match. Per germline, CDR1 SQVTM and CDR2 ANQGSEA. Written as DNA, the CDR3 is TGCAGCGTGATAGAGGCAGGGGGTGTGAATCAGCCCCAGCATTTT. Its translation: CSVIEAGGVNQPQHF.

This clone has only a few counts. The gene calls are TRBV19 and TRBJ1-2; 9 bases agree with TRBD1. The CDR3 has 12 amino acids. Germline lookup yields CDR1 LNHDA and CDR2 SQIVND (reference sequence). After removal of 10 bases from V and 10 bases from J, the junction contained 10 bases not matched to a gene. CDR3 DNA sequence: TGTGCCACCCAGGGGGACAGGGAGACCTACACCTTC. As protein: CATQGDRETYTF.